Following are 11 T cell receptor beta chains from one sample sequenced in a study of T cells in Graves' hyperthyroidism and ophthalmopathy. TCR beta CDR3 region amplification was performed from RNA transcripts. TCR CDR3 regions were first amplified by RT-PCR with HTBI primers. TCRdb reprocessed the multiplex PCR reads with MiXCR, giving one entry per CDR3 protein. This sample has about 400,000 distinct CDR3 sequences, with 15% found just once. Sequencing input: blood. These receptors all stem from a woman aged 25 to 39 with Graves' hyperthyroidism.

This clonotype occurred many times. This chain uses TRBV20-1 with TRBJ2-3, with 10 bases identical to TRBD2. Germline trimming cut 3 bases from V and 0 bases from J; bases unmatched to any gene: 9. Looked up from germline, CDR1 is DFQATT and CDR2 is SNEGSKA (reference sequence). The CDR3 contains 17 residues. CDR3 loop: CSARTAGGPISTDTQYF. CDR3 sequence (DNA): TGCAGTGCTAGGACAGCGGGAGGGCCGATTAGCACAGATACGCAGTATTTT.

V is TRBV10-3 and J is TRBJ2-1, with D possibly matching TRBD1 (6 bases). Looked up from germline, CDR1 is ENHRY and CDR2 is SYGVKD. The CDR3 has 20 residues. V was pared by 4 bases and J by 5 bases, with 30 bases between. The DNA of the CDR3 is TGTGCCATCAGTGCGTCACCGCCCGGGACAAGCGTTAGCGACCACAATGAGCAGTTCTTC. This translates into CAISASPPGTSVSDHNEQFF.

This clonotype was found many times. This sequence joins TRBV18 and TRBJ1-4; no clear D. V was shortened by 0 bases and J by 10 bases, with 6 bases between the two germline ends. The CDR3 contains 12 residues. Germline V gene data show CDR1 as KGHSH and CDR2 as LQKENI. The CDR3 region has the DNA TGTGCCAGCTCACCACCGATGGGAAAACTGTTTTTT. Its translation: CASSPPMGKLFF.

This clonotype was seen at least ten times. The chain joins TRBV30 to TRBJ1-1; the D is unclear. V was pared by 2 bases and J by 10 bases, with 11 bases between. The CDR3 is made up of 11 amino acids. Germline V gene lookup returns CDR1 GTSNPN and CDR2 SVGIG (reference sequence). CDR3 sequence: CAWSMKGAAFF. Written as DNA, the CDR3 is TGTGCCTGGAGTATGAAGGGCGCAGCTTTCTTT.

The chain has TRBV20-1 and TRBJ2-1; no reliable D call. Germline loops: CDR1 DFQATT, CDR2 SNEGSKA (reference sequence). The CDR3 covers 13 residues. V was trimmed by 5 bases and J by 4 bases, leaving 12 bases between them. The CDR3 nucleotides are TGCAGTGCTTTTAAGGGTTGGTACAATGAGCAGTTCTTC. It translates to CSAFKGWYNEQFF.

This clonotype showed up many times. The chain uses TRBV6-1 and TRBJ2-5; the D gene is possibly TRBD1 (6 bases). There are 15 residues in the CDR3. The germline V gene encodes CDR1 MNHNS and CDR2 SASEGT. Trimming shortened V by 5 bases and J by 9 bases, and 22 bases separated the two germline ends. This CDR3 reads CASSFQPTGSLAQYF. The CDR3 DNA reads TGTGCCAGCAGTTTCCAACCGACAGGTTCGCTGGCCCAGTACTTC.

This clonotype came up many times. The chain combines TRBV3-1 with TRBJ1-5; D unresolved. The CDR3 is 15 residues long. Between the trimmed V and J ends, which lost 2 bases and 5 bases, there was a span of 13 bases. The V gene's germline CDR1 is LGHDT and CDR2 YNNKEL (reference sequence). The CDR3 bases are TGTGCCAGCAGCCAATCATTAGAACGGGATCAGCCCCAGCATTTT. Amino acids: CASSQSLERDQPQHF.

This clonotype was counted at least ten times. The rearrangement joins TRBV5-1 to TRBJ2-1; 11 nucleotides line up with TRBD2. The V gene's germline CDR1 is SGHRS and CDR2 YFSETQ. The CDR3 runs to 16 residues. V lost 3 bases to trimming and J lost 7 bases; unmatched junction nucleotides: 9. The CDR3 coding sequence is TGCGCCAGCAGCTCCGATAGCGGGAGGGCCGGTAATGAGCAGTTCTTC. Translating gives CASSSDSGRAGNEQFF.

This clonotype appeared many times. This chain links TRBV20-1 with TRBJ2-1; 7 bases agree with TRBD2. This CDR3 region has 14 residues. Trimming took 3 bases from V and 8 from J; bases not matched to a gene: 10. Germline CDR1 is DFQATT and CDR2 is SNEGSKA (reference sequence). CDR3 residues: CSARRGGSPDEQFF. In DNA, the CDR3 is TGCAGTGCTAGGAGGGGCGGGAGTCCGGATGAGCAGTTCTTC.

This clonotype occurred a few times. The chain links TRBV2 to TRBJ2-2, with a tentative D call TRBD2 (6 bases). Per the germline V gene, CDR1 is SNHLY and CDR2 is FYNNEI. Trimming removed 9 bases at V and 8 bases at J, with 13 bases between. The length of the CDR3 is 12 residues. The CDR3 DNA reads TGTGCCAGGGGCCCTAGCGAAGGGGAGCTGTTTTTT. The encoded protein is CARGPSEGELFF.

This clonotype was detected many times. CDR3 bases: TGTGCCAGCATCCAGTGGCAGGATTTGGGCTACACCTTC. It translates to CASIQWQDLGYTF. This chain links TRBV28 with TRBJ1-2; D is undetermined. The CDR3 sequence is 13 residues long. The V gene's germline CDR1 is MDHEN and CDR2 SYDVKM. Between the trimmed V and J ends, which lost 7 bases and 8 bases, there was a span of 17 bases.